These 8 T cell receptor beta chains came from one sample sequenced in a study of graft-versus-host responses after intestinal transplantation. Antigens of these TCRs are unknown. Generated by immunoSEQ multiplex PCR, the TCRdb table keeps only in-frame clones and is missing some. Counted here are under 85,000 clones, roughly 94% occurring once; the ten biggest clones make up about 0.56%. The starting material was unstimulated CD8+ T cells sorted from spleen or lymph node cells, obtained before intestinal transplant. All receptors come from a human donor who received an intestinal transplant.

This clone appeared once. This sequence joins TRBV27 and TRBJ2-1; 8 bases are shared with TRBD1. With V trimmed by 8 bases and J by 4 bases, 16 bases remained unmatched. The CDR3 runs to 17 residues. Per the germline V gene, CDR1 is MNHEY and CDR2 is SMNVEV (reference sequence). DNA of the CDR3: TGTGCCAGCGCACAGATAAAAGACAGGGGTCCATACAATGAGCAGTTCTTC. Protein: CASAQIKDRGPYNEQFF.

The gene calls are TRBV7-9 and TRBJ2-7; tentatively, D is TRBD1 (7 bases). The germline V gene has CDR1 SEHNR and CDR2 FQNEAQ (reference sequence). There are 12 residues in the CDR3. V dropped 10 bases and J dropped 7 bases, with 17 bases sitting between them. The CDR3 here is CATLDRAGEQYF. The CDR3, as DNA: TGTGCCACCCTCGACAGGGCGGGAGAGCAGTACTTC. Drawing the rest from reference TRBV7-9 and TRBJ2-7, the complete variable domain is DTGVSQNPRHKITKRGQNVTFRCDPISEHNRLYWYRQTLGQGPEFLTYFQNEAQLEKSRLLSDRFSAERPKGSFSTLEIQRTEQGDSAMYLCATLDRAGEQYFGPGTRLTVT.

The CDR3 spells CASSRTPDGSSGANVLTF. Written as DNA, the CDR3 is TGTGCCAGCAGTCGAACACCGGACGGATCCTCTGGGGCCAACGTCCTGACTTTC. The V call is TRBV5-6, the J call TRBJ2-6, with D unclear. CDR1 and CDR2 (germline): SGHDT, YYEEEE. V lost 5 bases to trimming and J lost 0 bases, with 18 bases between them. The CDR3 length is 18 residues. The entire variable domain, with the rest obtained from reference TRBV5-6 and TRBJ2-6, is as follows: DAGVTQSPTHLIKTRGQQVTLRCSPKSGHDTVSWYQQALGQGPQFIFQYYEEEERQRGNFPDRFSGHQFPNYSSELNVNALLLGDSALYLCASSRTPDGSSGANVLTFGAGSRLTVL.

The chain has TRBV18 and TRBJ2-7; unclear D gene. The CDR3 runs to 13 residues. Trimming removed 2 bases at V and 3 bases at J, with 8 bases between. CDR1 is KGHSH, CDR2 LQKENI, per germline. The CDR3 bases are TGTGCCAGCTCACCAGTCCGCAGCTACGAGCAGTACTTC. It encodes CASSPVRSYEQYF.

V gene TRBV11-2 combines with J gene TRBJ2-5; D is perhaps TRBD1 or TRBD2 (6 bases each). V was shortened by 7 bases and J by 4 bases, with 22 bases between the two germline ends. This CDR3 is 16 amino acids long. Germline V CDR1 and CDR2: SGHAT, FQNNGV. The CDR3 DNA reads TGTGCCAGCACTCCATCCGGGTGGGGGGCGAGAGAGACCCAGTACTTC. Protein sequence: CASTPSGWGARETQYF. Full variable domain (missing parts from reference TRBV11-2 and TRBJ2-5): EAGVAQSPRYKIIEKRQSVAFWCNPISGHATLYWYQQILGQGPKLLIQFQNNGVVDDSQLPKDRFSAERLKGVDSTLKIQPAKLEDSAVYLCASTPSGWGARETQYFGPGTRLLVL.

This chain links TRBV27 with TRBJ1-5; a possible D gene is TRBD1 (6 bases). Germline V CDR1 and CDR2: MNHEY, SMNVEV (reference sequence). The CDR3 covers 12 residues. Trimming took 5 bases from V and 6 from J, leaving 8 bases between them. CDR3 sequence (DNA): TGTGCCAGCAGTACAGGGTTTCAGCCCCAGCATTTT. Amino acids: CASSTGFQPQHF.

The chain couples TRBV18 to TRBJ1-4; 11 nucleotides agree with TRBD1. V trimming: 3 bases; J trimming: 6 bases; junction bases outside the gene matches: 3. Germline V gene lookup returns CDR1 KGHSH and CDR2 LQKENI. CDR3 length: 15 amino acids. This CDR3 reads CASSPGQGGDEKLFF. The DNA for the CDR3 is TGTGCCAGCTCACCGGGACAGGGGGGAGATGAAAAACTGTTTTTT.

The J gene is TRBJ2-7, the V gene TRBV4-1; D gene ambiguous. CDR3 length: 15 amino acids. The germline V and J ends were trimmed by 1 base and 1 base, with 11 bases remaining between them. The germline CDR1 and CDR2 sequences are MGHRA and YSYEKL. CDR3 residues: CASSQGPLGSYEQYF. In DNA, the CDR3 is TGCGCCAGCAGCCAAGGGCCCCTGGGTTCCTACGAGCAGTACTTC.